Listed below are T cell receptor beta chains from one sample, sequenced in a study of neurological immune-mediated disorders. Via MiXCR, TCRdb re-called the 5' RACE reads, giving one row per CDR3 protein. The sample has tens of thousands of distinct CDR3 sequences, roughly 3.5% seen once. Sequenced sample: PBMCs. The receptors were sampled from a woman in her forties or fifties with multiple sclerosis. Both conserved end residues are part of each CDR3. Each record gives: V gene, D gene, J gene, clone size, CDR3 DNA, CDR3 protein. The D gene is left open where the match is weak. Clone sizes are shown as once, few or many counts, or a class when the clone is expanded.

v_call: TRBV27
d_call: .
j_call: TRBJ2-3
clone_size: many
cdr3_nt: TGTGCCAGCAGTTTATCGTCCCGGGGACGGATTATAATAGATACGCAGTATTTT
cdr3_aa: CASSLSSRGRIIIDTQYF

v_call: TRBV7-2
d_call: .
j_call: TRBJ2-7
clone_size: many
cdr3_nt: TGTGCCAGCAGTCGGACATTTTCCTACGAGCAGTACTTC
cdr3_aa: CASSRTFSYEQYF

v_call: TRBV6-5
d_call: .
j_call: TRBJ1-5
clone_size: many
cdr3_nt: TGTGCCAGCAGGGAGGACAGTTATCAGCCCCAGCATTTT
cdr3_aa: CASREDSYQPQHF

v_call: TRBV20-1
d_call: TRBD2
j_call: TRBJ2-5
clone_size: many
cdr3_nt: TGCAGTGCTAGGCGGCTAGCGGGGGGGCCTGAGACCCAGTACTTC
cdr3_aa: CSARRLAGGPETQYF

v_call: TRBV3-1
d_call: .
j_call: TRBJ1-5
clone_size: many
cdr3_nt: TGTGCCAGCAGCCAAGGCCGTCAGTTCAATCAGCCCCAGCATTTT
cdr3_aa: CASSQGRQFNQPQHF

v_call: TRBV7-9
d_call: TRBD1
j_call: TRBJ2-3
clone_size: many
cdr3_nt: TGTGCCAGCAGTTTCGGACAGGGGGGGAATACGCAGTATTTT
cdr3_aa: CASSFGQGGNTQYF

v_call: TRBV5-1
d_call: TRBD2
j_call: TRBJ2-2
clone_size: many
cdr3_nt: TGCGCCAGCAGCCTCGGCCGGGGGGGTATCACCGGGGAGCTGTTTTTT
cdr3_aa: CASSLGRGGITGELFF

v_call: TRBV4-1
d_call: TRBD1
j_call: TRBJ1-1
clone_size: many
cdr3_nt: TGCGCCAGCAGCCAAGGGGACAGGAACACTGAAGCTTTCTTT
cdr3_aa: CASSQGDRNTEAFF

v_call: TRBV27
d_call: .
j_call: TRBJ2-7
clone_size: many
cdr3_nt: TGTGCCAGCAGTCCCCGTTGGGGCGGGTACGAGCAGTACTTC
cdr3_aa: CASSPRWGGYEQYF

v_call: TRBV7-9
d_call: TRBD1
j_call: TRBJ1-4
clone_size: many
cdr3_nt: TGTGCCAGCAGCTTAGACAGGGGGATGCAAAAACTGTTTTTT
cdr3_aa: CASSLDRGMQKLFF